The source of this T cell receptor beta chain is a study of response to subunit inactivated influenza vaccine. Whole-study findings and limits: Authors suggested each seasonal flu vaccination may recruit only limited numbers of new T cells.

Comments on this clonotype: Its target is not known.

TCRdb re-called the RT-PCR reads through MiXCR, storing one row per CDR3 protein. Of about 480,000 distinct CDR3 sequences listed, 25% are singletons. Trimming left V 1 base short and J 0 bases short, with 22 bases between. Germline CDR1 is MGHRA and CDR2 is YSYEKL. This CDR3 region has 21 residues. The rearrangement joins TRBV4-1 to TRBJ2-6; no firm D call. The input for sequencing was CD4+ T cells sorted from PBMCs, taken more than 4 days after vaccination. The TCR comes from a man in his fifties or sixties who received an inactivated influenza vaccine. The CDR3 here is CASSQGVQDGSYLSGANVLTF. The DNA of the CDR3 is TGCGCCAGCAGCCAAGGGGTCCAGGACGGATCCTATCTCTCTGGGGCCAACGTCCTGACTTTC.